Detailed here is one TCR beta chain. These data come from a study of blood T cell repertoires in COVID-19. The V gene lost 0 bases and the J gene lost 3 bases, with 19 bases spanning the gap. Per germline, CDR1 SGDLS and CDR2 YYNGEE. This CDR3 is built from 17 residues. The table came from immunoSEQ multiplex PCR; TCRdb's copy has only in-frame clones and leaves some out. The table records over 200,000 clones, about 88% of them present only once. This clonotype originated in a woman aged 55-75 years with acute or convalescent COVID-19. The sample taken for sequencing was peripheral blood. The rearrangement links TRBV9 to TRBJ2-7; a weak D match, TRBD1 (6 bases). The CDR3 spells CASSVATQGPGDYEQYF. As DNA, the CDR3 is TGTGCCAGCAGCGTAGCTACCCAGGGGCCAGGAGACTACGAGCAGTACTTC.